The subject of this entry is one TCR beta chain. Antigen specificity is unknown. Assay: immunoSEQ multiplex PCR; the TCRdb copy retains only in-frame clones and omits some. The sample consists of tens of thousands of clones, 65% to 90% of them appearing once. The sample is drawn from a study of glioma-infiltrating T cells after dendritic cell vaccination. General study points: Higher pretreatment TIL content predicted longer progression-free time and survival.

Germline V gene lookup returns CDR1 LNHDA and CDR2 SQIVND (reference sequence). V trimming: 11 bases; J trimming: 8 bases; junction bases outside the gene matches: 19. CDR3 length equals 16 residues. The sequencing used blood, collected before dendritic cell vaccination. The clonotype comes from a human donor with glioblastoma. V gene TRBV19 combines with J gene TRBJ1-2; 11 positions match TRBD1. Written as DNA, the CDR3 is TGTGCCGGATCGAAACGGACAGGGGGCATATCGGGAGGCTACACCTTC. Protein sequence: CAGSKRTGGISGGYTF. The full variable domain, completed using reference TRBV19 and TRBJ1-2, is DGGITQSPKYLFRKEGQNVTLSCEQNLNHDAMYWYRQDPGQGLRLIYYSQIVNDFQKGDIAEGYSVSREKKESFPLTVTSAQKNPTAFYLCAGSKRTGGISGGYTFGSGTRLTVV.